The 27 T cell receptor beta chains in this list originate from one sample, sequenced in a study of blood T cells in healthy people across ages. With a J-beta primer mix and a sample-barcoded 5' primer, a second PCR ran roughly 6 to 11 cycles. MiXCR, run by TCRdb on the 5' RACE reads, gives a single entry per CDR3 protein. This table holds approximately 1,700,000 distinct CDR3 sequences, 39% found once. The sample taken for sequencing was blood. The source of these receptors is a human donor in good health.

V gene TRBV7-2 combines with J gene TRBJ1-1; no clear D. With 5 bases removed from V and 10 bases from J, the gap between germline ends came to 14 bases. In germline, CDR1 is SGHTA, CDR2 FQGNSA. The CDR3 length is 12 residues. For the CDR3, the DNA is TGTGCCAGCAGCCCTCAGGCCCGAAGAGCTTTCTTT. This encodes CASSPQARRAFF.

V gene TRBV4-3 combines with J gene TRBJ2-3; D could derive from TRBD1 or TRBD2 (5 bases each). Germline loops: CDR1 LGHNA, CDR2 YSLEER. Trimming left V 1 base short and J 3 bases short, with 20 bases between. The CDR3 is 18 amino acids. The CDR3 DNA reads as TGCGCCAGCAGCCAAGTCGGCTACGAGGGGTCGGGGACAGATACGCAGTATTTT. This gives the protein CASSQVGYEGSGTDTQYF.

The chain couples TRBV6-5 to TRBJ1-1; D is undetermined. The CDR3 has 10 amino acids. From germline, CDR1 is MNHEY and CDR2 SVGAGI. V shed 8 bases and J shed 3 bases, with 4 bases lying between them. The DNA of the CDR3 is TGTGCCAGCTGGCACACTGAAGCTTTCTTT. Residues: CASWHTEAFF.

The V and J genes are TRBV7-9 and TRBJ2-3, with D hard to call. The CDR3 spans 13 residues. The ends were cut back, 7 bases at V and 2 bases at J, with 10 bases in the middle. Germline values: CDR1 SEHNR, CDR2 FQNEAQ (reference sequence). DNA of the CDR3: TGTGCCAGCACTTCTCAGGTCACAGATACGCAGTATTTT. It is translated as CASTSQVTDTQYF. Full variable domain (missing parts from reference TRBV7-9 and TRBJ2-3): DTGVSQNPRHKITKRGQNVTFRCDPISEHNRLYWYRQTLGQGPEFLTYFQNEAQLEKSRLLSDRFSAERPKGSFSTLEIQRTEQGDSAMYLCASTSQVTDTQYFGPGTRLTVL.

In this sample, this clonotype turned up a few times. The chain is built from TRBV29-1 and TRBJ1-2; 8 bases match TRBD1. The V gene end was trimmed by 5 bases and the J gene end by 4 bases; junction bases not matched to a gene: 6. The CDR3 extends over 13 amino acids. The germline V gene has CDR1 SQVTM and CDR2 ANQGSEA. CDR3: CSVTTGTGYGYTF. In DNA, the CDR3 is TGCAGCGTTACCACCGGGACAGGCTATGGCTACACCTTC.

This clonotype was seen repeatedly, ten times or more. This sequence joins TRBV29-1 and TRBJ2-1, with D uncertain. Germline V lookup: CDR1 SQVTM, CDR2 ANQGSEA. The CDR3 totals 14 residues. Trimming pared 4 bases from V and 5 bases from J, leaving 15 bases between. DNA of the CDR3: TGCAGCGTTGGGGGAAGGGTTAGGAACAATGAGCAGTTCTTC. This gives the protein CSVGGRVRNNEQFF.

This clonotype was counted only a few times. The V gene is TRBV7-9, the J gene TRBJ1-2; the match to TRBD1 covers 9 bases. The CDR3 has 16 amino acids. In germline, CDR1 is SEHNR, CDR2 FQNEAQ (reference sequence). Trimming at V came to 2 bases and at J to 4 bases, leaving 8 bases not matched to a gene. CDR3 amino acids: CASSLPPGQGGYGYTF. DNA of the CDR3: TGTGCCAGCAGCTTACCGCCGGGACAGGGTGGCTATGGCTACACCTTC.

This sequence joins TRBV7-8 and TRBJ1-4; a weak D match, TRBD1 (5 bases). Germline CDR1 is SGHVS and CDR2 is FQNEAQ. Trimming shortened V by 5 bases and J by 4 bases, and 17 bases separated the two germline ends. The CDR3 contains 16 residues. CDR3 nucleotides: TGTGCCAGCAGCCCAGAATTGTATCAGGGTAATGAAAAACTGTTTTTT. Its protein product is CASSPELYQGNEKLFF.

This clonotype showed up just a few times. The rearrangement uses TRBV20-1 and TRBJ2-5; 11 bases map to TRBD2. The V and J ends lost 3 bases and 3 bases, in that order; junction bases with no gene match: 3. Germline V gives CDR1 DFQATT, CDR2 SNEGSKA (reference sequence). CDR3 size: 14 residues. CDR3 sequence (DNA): TGCAGTGCTAGTCGACTAGCGGGGAAAGAGACCCAGTACTTC. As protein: CSASRLAGKETQYF.

CDR3 residues: CSVARTSRGEQYF. In nucleotides, the CDR3 is TGCAGCGTTGCAAGGACTAGCAGAGGCGAGCAGTACTTC. The chain joins TRBV29-1 to TRBJ2-7; 8 bases match TRBD2. Trimming cost V 4 bases and J 6 bases; bases outside gene matches: 8. The CDR3 extends over 13 amino acids. Germline lookup yields CDR1 SQVTM and CDR2 ANQGSEA.

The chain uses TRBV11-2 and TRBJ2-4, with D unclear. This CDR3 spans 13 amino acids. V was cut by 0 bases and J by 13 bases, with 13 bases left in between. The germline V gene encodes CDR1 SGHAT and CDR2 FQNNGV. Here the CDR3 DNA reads TGTGCCAGCAGCTTAGAATTCGGTTCCCAGCAGTACTTC. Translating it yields CASSLEFGSQQYF.

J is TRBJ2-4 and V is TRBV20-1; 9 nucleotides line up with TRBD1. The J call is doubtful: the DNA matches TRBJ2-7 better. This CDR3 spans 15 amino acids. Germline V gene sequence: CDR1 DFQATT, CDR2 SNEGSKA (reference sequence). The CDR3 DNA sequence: TGCAGTGCTAAGCTACCGGGACAGGGTCGAGACGAGCAGTACTTC. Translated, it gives CSAKLPGQGRDEQYF.

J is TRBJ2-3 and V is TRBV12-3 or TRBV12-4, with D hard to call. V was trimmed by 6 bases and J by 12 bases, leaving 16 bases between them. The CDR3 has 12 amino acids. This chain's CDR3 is CASSTLTGNQYF. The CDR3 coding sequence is TGTGCCAGCAGCACCTTGACGGGCAATCAGTATTTT.

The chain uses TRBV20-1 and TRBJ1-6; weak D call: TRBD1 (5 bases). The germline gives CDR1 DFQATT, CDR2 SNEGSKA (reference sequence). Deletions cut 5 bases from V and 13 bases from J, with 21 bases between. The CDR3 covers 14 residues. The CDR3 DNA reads TGCAGTGCTCAGGGACTTCCCGGTGCCGCGCCCCTCCACTTT. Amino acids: CSAQGLPGAAPLHF.

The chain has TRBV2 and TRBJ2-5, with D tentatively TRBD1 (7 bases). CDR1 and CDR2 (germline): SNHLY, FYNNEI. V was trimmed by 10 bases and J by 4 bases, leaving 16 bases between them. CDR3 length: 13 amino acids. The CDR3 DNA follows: TGTGCCATCTCGAAGGAGGGGGCAGAGACCCAGTACTTC. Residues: CAISKEGAETQYF.

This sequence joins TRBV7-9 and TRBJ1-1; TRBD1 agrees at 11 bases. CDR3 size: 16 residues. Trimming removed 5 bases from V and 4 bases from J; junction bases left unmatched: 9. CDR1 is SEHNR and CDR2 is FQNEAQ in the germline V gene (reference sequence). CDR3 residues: CASSRWGDRGSTEAFF. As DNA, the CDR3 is TGTGCCAGCAGCCGTTGGGGGGACAGGGGGTCCACTGAAGCTTTCTTT.

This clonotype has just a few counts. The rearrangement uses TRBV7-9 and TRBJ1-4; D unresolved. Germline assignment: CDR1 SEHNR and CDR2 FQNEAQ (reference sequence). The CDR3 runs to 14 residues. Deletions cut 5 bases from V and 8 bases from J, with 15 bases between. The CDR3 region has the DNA TGTGCCAGCAGCGCCCGAGATGGGTTAGAAAAACTGTTTTTT. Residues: CASSARDGLEKLFF.

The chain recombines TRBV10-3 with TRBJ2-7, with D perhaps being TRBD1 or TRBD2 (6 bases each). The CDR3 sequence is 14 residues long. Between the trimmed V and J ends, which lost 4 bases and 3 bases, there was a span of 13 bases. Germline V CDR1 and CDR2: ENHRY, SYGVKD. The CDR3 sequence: CAISGGGTDYEQYF. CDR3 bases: TGTGCCATCAGTGGAGGGGGGACTGACTACGAGCAGTACTTC.

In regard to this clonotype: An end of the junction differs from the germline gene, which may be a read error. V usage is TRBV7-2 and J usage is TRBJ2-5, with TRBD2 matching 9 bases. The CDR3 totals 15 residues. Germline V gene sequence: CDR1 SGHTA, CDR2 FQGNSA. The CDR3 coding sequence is TGTGCCGGCAGGCCTGGGCTAGCGGGGAGAGAGACCCAGTACTTC. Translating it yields CAGRPGLAGRETQYF.

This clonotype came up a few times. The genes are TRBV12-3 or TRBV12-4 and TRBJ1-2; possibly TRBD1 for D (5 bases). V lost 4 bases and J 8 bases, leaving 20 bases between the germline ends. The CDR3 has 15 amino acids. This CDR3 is CASSSPNRGVSGYTF. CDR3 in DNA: TGTGCCAGCAGTTCACCCAACCGGGGGGTATCCGGCTACACCTTC.

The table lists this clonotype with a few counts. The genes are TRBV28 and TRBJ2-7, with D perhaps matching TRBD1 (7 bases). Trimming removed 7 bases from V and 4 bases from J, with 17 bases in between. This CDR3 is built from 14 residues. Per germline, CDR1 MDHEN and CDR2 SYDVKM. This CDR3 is CASNQGGRSYEQYF. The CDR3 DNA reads TGTGCCAGCAATCAGGGGGGCAGATCTTACGAGCAGTACTTC.

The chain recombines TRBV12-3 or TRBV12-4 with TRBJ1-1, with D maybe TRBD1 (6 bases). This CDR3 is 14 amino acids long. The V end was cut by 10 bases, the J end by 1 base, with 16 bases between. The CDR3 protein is CATDHRESNTEAFF. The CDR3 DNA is TGTGCCACCGACCACAGGGAATCGAACACTGAAGCTTTCTTT.

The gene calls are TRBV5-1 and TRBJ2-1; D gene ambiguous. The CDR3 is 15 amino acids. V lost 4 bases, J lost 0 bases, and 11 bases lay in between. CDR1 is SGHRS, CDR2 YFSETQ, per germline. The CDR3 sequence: CASSPILSSYNEQFF. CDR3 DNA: TGCGCCAGCAGCCCCATCTTGAGCTCCTACAATGAGCAGTTCTTC.

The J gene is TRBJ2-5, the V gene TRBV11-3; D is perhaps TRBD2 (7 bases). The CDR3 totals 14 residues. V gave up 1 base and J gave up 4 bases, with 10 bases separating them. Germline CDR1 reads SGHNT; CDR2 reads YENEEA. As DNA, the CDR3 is TGTGCCAGCAGCTTAGTTGCGGGGGCAGAGACCCAGTACTTC. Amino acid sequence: CASSLVAGAETQYF.

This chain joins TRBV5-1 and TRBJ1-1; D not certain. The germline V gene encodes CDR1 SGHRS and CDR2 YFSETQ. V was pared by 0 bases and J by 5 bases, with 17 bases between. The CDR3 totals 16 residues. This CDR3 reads CASSLDGIHAGTEAFF. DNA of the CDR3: TGCGCCAGCAGCTTGGACGGCATCCACGCGGGGACTGAAGCTTTCTTT.

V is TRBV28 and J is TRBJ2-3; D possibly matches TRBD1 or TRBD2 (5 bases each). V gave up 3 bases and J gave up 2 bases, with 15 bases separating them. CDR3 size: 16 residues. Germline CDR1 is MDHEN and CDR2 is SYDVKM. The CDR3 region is CASSLMVAGTTDTQYF. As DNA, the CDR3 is TGTGCCAGCAGTTTGATGGTAGCCGGGACCACAGATACGCAGTATTTT.

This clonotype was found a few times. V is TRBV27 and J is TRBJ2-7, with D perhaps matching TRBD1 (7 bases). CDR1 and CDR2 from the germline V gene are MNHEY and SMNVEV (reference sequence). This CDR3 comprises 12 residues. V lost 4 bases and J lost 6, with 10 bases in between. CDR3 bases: TGTGCCAGCAGTTGGCAGGGGGGCGAGCAGTACTTC. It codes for CASSWQGGEQYF.